The entry below gives a single TCR beta chain sequence along with its context. As yet, its antigen is unknown. The CDR3 has 15 amino acids. After removal of 10 bases from V and 0 bases from J, the junction contained 10 bases not matched to a gene. CDR1 LNHDA and CDR2 SQIVND come from the germline V gene (reference sequence). The data stem from a study of radiotherapy plus CTLA-4 blockade in lung cancer. Overall study: Among patients, less than 20% showed objective responses, and 30% to 35% had disease control. Study outcomes and limitations: The best predictor of response was reported to be early blood T cell clone dynamics, with interferon-beta.

Alongside CTLA-4 blockade with ipilimumab, patients with chemo-refractory metastatic non-small-cell lung cancer received focal radiation. This table comes from immunoSEQ multiplex PCR, and its TCRdb copy is limited to in-frame clones, with some not included. The table shows 50,000 to 60,000 clones, with around 85% occurring only once. Material: peripheral blood, obtained from a patient treated with radiotherapy plus ipilimumab. This receptor was taken from a human donor with non-small cell lung cancer who had a complete response to radiotherapy plus ipilimumab. The chain joins TRBV19 to TRBJ2-3; 7 bases map to TRBD1. The DNA of the CDR3 is TGTGCCACCACGCTACAGGGGCTAAGCACAGATACGCAGTATTTT. Encoded protein: CATTLQGLSTDTQYF.